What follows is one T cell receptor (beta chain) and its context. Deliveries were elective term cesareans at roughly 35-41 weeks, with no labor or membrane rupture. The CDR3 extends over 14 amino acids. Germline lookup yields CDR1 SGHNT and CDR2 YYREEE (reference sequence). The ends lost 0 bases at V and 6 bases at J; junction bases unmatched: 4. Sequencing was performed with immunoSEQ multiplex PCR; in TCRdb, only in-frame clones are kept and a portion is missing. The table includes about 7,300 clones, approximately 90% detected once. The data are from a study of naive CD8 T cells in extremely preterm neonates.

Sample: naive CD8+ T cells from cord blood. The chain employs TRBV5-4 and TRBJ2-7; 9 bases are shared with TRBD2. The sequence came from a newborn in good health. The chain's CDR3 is CASSLVAGGPEQYF. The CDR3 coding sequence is TGTGCCAGCAGCTTGGTCGCGGGAGGGCCCGAGCAGTACTTC.